These 3 T cell receptor beta chains came from one sample sequenced in a study of beta chain features in type 1 diabetes (dated by TCRdb to 2016 to 2019). Receptor libraries were prepared by the immunoSEQ multiplex PCR assay. The High Capacity cDNA Reverse Transcription Kit was used to reverse transcribe all of the isolated RNA, meaning that expressed TCRB transcripts were what got sequenced. TCRdb provides this immuneACCESS table in a form limited to in-frame rearrangements. Some clones are lacking; in checked studies, under half of them reflect an unresolved V gene, and why the rest are absent is not known. The sample table shows hundreds of thousands of clones, and about an eighth are seen once. The ten largest clones represent roughly 0.046% of the sample. The sequenced material came from naive CD4+ T cells from blood. The sample's cell subset or site label is to be understood as: true naive CD4+ T cells. The receptors here all came from a young woman in good health.

The rearrangement uses TRBV20-1 and TRBJ1-3; D is uncertain. Deletions cut 6 bases from V and 5 bases from J, with 8 bases between. This CDR3 region has 11 residues. The germline V gene has CDR1 DFQATT and CDR2 SNEGSKA (reference sequence). CDR3 DNA: TGCAGTGCCTGGTTCAGAAACACCATATATTTT. Translating gives CSAWFRNTIYF.

This clone was counted only a few times. CDR3 DNA sequence: TGTGCCAGCTCATCCACTAGCACCTACAAAGAGACCCAGTACTTC. Its protein product is CASSSTSTYKETQYF. This chain uses TRBV18 with TRBJ2-5; D might be TRBD2 (6 bases). Trimming took off 5 bases at V and 3 bases at J, with 16 bases between the two ends. From germline, CDR1 is KGHSH and CDR2 LQKENI. This CDR3 spans 15 amino acids.

This clone has only a few counts. The rearrangement uses TRBV18 and TRBJ2-1; unclear D gene. Trimming shortened V by 0 bases and J by 8 bases, and 8 bases separated the two germline ends. This CDR3 has 13 residues. Germline V gives CDR1 KGHSH, CDR2 LQKENI. As DNA, the CDR3 is TGTGCCAGCTCACCACCGTCGGCGGATGAGCAGTTCTTC. This translates into CASSPPSADEQFF.